This TCR beta chain stems from a study of shared clonotypes between healthy human individuals (dated by TCRdb to about 2020). Study-wide context: The cohort included three men and a couple of women between 18 and 49 years of age. To increase sequencing depth and limit assay-specific biases, TCR repertoire library preparation and sequencing were carried out by different laboratories using diverse techniques. Per donor, leukapheresis produced somewhere between about 0.94 and 8.9 billion PBMCs. For each donor, three plates each were used for CD4 naive and CD4 memory, two plates were used for CD8 naive, and one plate was used for CD8 memory. To estimate repertoire size and how much clonotypes are shared between individuals, the study performed deep sequencing of blood TCR repertoires from roughly five healthy adults. The investigation overall reported the following: Incomplete sequencing was indicated by rarefaction of sorted-subset datasets, despite the large sequencing depth. Pairwise subsampling led to the expectation that sequencing depth would affect the degree of clonotype sharing among donors. Sharing across a few donors was observed for roughly 5.4% of naive CD4, about 3.2% of naive CD8, roughly 2.3% of memory CD4, and around 0.44% of memory CD8 clonotypes. Compared with non-shared clonotypes, clonotypes shared by all four sorted-subset donors had higher generation probabilities. Sampling was limited to blood, and TCR repertoires in tissue likely differ from TCR repertoires in blood. Naive subsets generally had larger estimated clonotype richness than memory subsets. The genetic and exposure-history diversity represented was limited by the small number of donors.

Using the deep immunoSEQ assay, multiplex PCR amplified TCR CDR3 regions from genomic DNA. Genomic DNA extracted from each cell subset was distributed evenly over all wells of several immunoSEQ 96-well plates, and each plate served as one replicate. For sorted subsets, 150 to 250 ng genomic DNA, equal to some 30,000 T cell genomes, was loaded into each replicate PCR. Purified libraries were measured with a Qubit 3.0 fluorometer, size-checked on a Bioanalyzer 2100, and measured again with the KAPA Library Quantification kit. Every immunoSEQ 96-well plate was sequenced on a dedicated single-read 150-cycle Illumina NextSeq 550 flow cell. The original methods were these. Because only junctional sequences without quality scores were contained in the immunoSEQ output, filtering matching that applied to full-length reads could not be performed. To assign V/J genes and CDR3, sequences were annotated using PyIR, a Python wrapper for IgBLAST v1.9, with IMGT germline references. Reads were removed for weak V/J assignments (E-value above 1e-6), missing CDR3, stop codons, out-of-frame junctions, or ambiguous translated residues. V3J clonotypes were defined as sequences sharing the same inferred V gene, J gene, and CDR3 amino acid sequence. Percentage overlap between repertoires was calculated by dividing the number of shared unique clonotypes by the size of the smaller repertoire. Three approaches were used to assess repertoire richness: RTK rarefaction, the Chao1 estimator, and Recon v2.1 estimates of unobserved clonotypes. Generation probabilities for all TCRbeta clonotypes obtained by the gDNA method from four donors were computed using OLGA. TCRdb provides this immuneACCESS table in a form limited to in-frame rearrangements. Some clones are lacking; in checked studies, under half of them reflect an unresolved V gene, and why the rest are absent is not known. V and J calls and clone size are copied from that table; D and trimming were computed from the DNA. The sample yields a few million clones; approximately 94% were counted once. The ten most abundant clones make up more than 0.12% of the sample.

Donors were healthy HIV-negative adults with no recently reported acute infections or vaccinations. All donors were Caucasian adults living in Nashville, Tennessee, USA. CD4+ T cells were enriched through magnetic negative selection, after which naive cells were positively selected on CD45RA and the remaining negative fraction served as the memory subset. Blood was obtained by leukapheresis, after which PBMCs were separated by Ficoll-Histopaque density gradient centrifugation and cryopreserved in liquid nitrogen vapor phase. Analytical flow cytometry was used to check the purity and quantity of every magnetically sorted T cell population. From each sorted fraction, genomic DNA was isolated and quantified by UV absorbance on a Nanodrop 2000c. About this clone: Its cognate antigen has yet to be identified. No much larger clone exists at a distance of one base, and base qualities are not known.

The germline V gene gives CDR1 as KGHSH and CDR2 as LQKENI. V drops 1 base and J drops 4 bases, leaving 15 bases in between. The CDR3 numbers 16 residues from cysteine through phenylalanine. The DNA shown is the 48-base CDR3, in frame from base 1. This receptor was taken from a man younger than 35 in good health. The chain is made from TRBV18 and TRBJ2-3; a weak D assignment points to TRBD1 (6 bases agree). The sequencing sample was made of naive CD4+ T cells sorted from blood. What this sample's cell subset or site label stands for: CD45RA+ positively selected. The DNA reads as follows: TGTGCCAGCTCACCACGAGGGGGAACGTACGCAGATACGCAGTATTTT. It codes for CASSPRGGTYADTQYF.